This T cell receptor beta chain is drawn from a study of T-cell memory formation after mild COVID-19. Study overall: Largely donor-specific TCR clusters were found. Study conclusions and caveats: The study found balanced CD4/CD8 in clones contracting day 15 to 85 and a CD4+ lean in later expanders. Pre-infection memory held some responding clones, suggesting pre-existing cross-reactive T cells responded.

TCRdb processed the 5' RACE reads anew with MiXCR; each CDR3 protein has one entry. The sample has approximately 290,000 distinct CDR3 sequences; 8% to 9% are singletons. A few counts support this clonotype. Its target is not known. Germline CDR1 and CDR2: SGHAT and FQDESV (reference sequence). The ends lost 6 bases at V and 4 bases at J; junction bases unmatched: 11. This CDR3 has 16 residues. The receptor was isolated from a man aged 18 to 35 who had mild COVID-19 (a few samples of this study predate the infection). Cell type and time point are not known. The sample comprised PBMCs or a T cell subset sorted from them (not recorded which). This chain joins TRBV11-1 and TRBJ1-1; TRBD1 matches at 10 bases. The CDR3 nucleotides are TGTGCCAGCAGAACTAGACAGGGGGCGGGAAGCACTGAAGCTTTCTTT. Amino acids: CASRTRQGAGSTEAFF.